One sample yielded the 16 T cell receptor beta chains listed below, sequenced in a study of Ad26.COV2.S vaccination and SARS-CoV-2 variants. Only in-frame clones appear in the TCRdb table, and some are missing; sequencing was by immunoSEQ multiplex PCR. The sample has around 380,000 clones; about nine tenths are singletons. Stated treatment: some 20 received Ad26.COV2.S at low or high dose, single or two shots; about 5 received placebo; per-sample allocation not given. Sampling took place 63 days after the first vaccine or placebo injection. This material consisted of peripheral blood, taken in a trial of Ad26.COV2.S vaccine versus placebo. Every receptor here comes from a person aged 18-65 years who received the Ad26.COV2.S COVID-19 vaccine or a placebo.

This rearrangement joins TRBV3-1 (or the pseudogene TRBV3-2) to TRBJ2-2; D is undetermined. Trimming pared 8 bases from V and 4 bases from J, leaving 5 bases between. There are 11 residues in the CDR3. CDR1 and CDR2 from the germline V gene are LGHDT and YNNKEL (reference sequence). CDR3 loop: CASAVTGELFF. The DNA for the CDR3 is TGTGCCAGCGCGGTCACCGGGGAGCTGTTTTTT.

This clone was observed a handful of times. The V and J genes are TRBV7-2 and TRBJ2-7; TRBD1 matches at 7 bases. The CDR3 has 13 amino acids. Germline-derived CDR1 and CDR2 are SGHTA and FQGNSA. V gave up 8 bases and J gave up 4 bases; unmatched junction bases: 8. CDR3 in amino acids: CASSGTVSYEQYF. The CDR3 coding sequence is TGTGCCAGCTCTGGGACAGTTTCTTACGAGCAGTACTTC.

The chain joins TRBV6-6 to TRBJ1-1, with 8 bases matching TRBD1. Looked up from germline, CDR1 is MNHNY and CDR2 is SVGAGI (reference sequence). V dropped 4 bases and J dropped 3; count of bases not matched to a gene: 7. The CDR3 runs 15 residues. CDR3 protein: CASSLLTGADTEAFF. CDR3 nucleotide sequence: TGTGCCAGCAGTTTGCTGACAGGGGCCGACACTGAAGCTTTCTTT.

On this clone itself: In the same sample, other DNA sequences code for this CDR3. The chain links TRBV12-3 or TRBV12-4 to TRBJ1-1; possible D gene TRBD1, 5 bases. The CDR3 is 13 residues long. V lost 3 bases to trimming and J lost 5 bases, with 10 bases between them. CDR3 region: CASSFQGNTEAFF. The DNA for the CDR3 is TGTGCCAGCAGTTTCCAGGGAAATACTGAAGCTTTCTTT.

The CDR3 region has the DNA TGTGCCAGCAGCAGGGACGGGGACTATGGCTACACCTTC. Protein product: CASSRDGDYGYTF. The chain employs TRBV5-5 and TRBJ1-2, with D possibly being TRBD1 (5 bases). The CDR3 covers 13 residues. Trimming pared 4 bases from V and 3 bases from J, leaving 10 bases between. CDR1 is SGHKS and CDR2 is YYEKEE in the germline V gene (reference sequence).

This clone was detected once. The gene calls are TRBV5-1 and TRBJ2-6, with TRBD1 identical over 8 bases. The CDR3 is 15 residues long. The ends lost 5 bases at V and 2 bases at J; junction bases unmatched: 3. Germline CDR1 is SGHRS and CDR2 is YFSETQ. The CDR3 here is CASSVTGAGANVLTF. The DNA for the CDR3 is TGCGCCAGCAGTGTGACAGGGGCTGGGGCCAACGTCCTGACTTTC.

The chain links TRBV4-1 to TRBJ1-2; D not certain. Trimming removed 2 bases at V and 0 bases at J, with 13 bases between. The CDR3 is 16 amino acids. From germline, CDR1 is MGHRA and CDR2 YSYEKL. CDR3 coding DNA: TGCGCCAGCAGCCAATCAAACCCCGACACTAACTATGGCTACACCTTC. It specifies CASSQSNPDTNYGYTF.

The chain uses TRBV27 and TRBJ2-3, with D possibly TRBD1 on 6 matching bases. Germline V lookup: CDR1 MNHEY, CDR2 SMNVEV (reference sequence). The CDR3 runs 15 residues. V lost 4 bases, J lost 0 bases, and 11 bases lay in between. CDR3 bases: TGTGCCAGCAGTTCGGAAACAGGGAGCACAGATACGCAGTATTTT. This gives the protein CASSSETGSTDTQYF.

This rearrangement joins TRBV7-9 to TRBJ1-1; D unresolved. The CDR3 extends over 15 amino acids. V dropped 7 bases and J dropped 0 bases, with 15 bases sitting between them. Germline V gives CDR1 SEHNR, CDR2 FQNEAQ (reference sequence). This chain's CDR3 is CASTGTGWVNTEAFF. The CDR3 DNA is TGTGCCAGCACGGGAACGGGGTGGGTGAACACTGAAGCTTTCTTT.

The rearrangement joins TRBV27 to TRBJ1-5; D is uncertain. In germline, CDR1 is MNHEY, CDR2 SMNVEV (reference sequence). With 3 bases removed from V and 4 bases from J, the gap between germline ends came to 13 bases. The CDR3 loop spans 15 amino acids. The CDR3 DNA reads as TGTGCCAGCAGTTTGGTGGGCACTACTAATCAGCCCCAGCATTTT. Its translation is CASSLVGTTNQPQHF.

The rearrangement links TRBV9 to TRBJ1-6, with 7 nucleotides matching TRBD1. The CDR3 runs 15 residues. CDR1 and CDR2 from the germline V gene are SGDLS and YYNGEE. Germline trimming cut 5 bases from V and 5 bases from J; bases unmatched to any gene: 7. The CDR3 DNA sequence: TGTGCCAGCAGTCGAACTACAGGGGATAATTCACCCCTCCACTTT. Its translation is CASSRTTGDNSPLHF.

This sequence joins TRBV19 and TRBJ1-2; TRBD1 might be the D (5 bases). V was trimmed by 1 base and J by 8 bases, leaving 14 bases between them. Germline lookup yields CDR1 LNHDA and CDR2 SQIVND (reference sequence). This CDR3 is 14 amino acids long. This CDR3 is CASSIVRTGAGYTF. The CDR3 DNA is TGTGCCAGTAGTATAGTTCGGACCGGGGCCGGCTACACCTTC.

The chain employs TRBV7-6 and TRBJ1-3; 7 bases fit TRBD1. The V gene end was trimmed by 5 bases and the J gene end by 2 bases; junction bases not matched to a gene: 12. The CDR3 runs 17 residues. Per the germline V gene, CDR1 is SGHVS and CDR2 is FNYEAQ. CDR3 sequence (DNA): TGTGCCAGCAGCGAAATAGCATCGACAGGGCCTGGAAACACCATATATTTT. Its protein is CASSEIASTGPGNTIYF.

J is TRBJ2-3 and V is TRBV19, with 7 bases identical to TRBD1. Germline CDR1 LNHDA, CDR2 SQIVND (reference sequence). The CDR3 contains 16 residues. Trimming at V came to 1 base and at J to 7 bases, leaving 11 bases not matched to a gene. This CDR3 is CASSIGDRGQGNTQYF. The CDR3 bases are TGTGCCAGTAGTATAGGTGATAGGGGGCAAGGAAATACGCAGTATTTT.

This chain connects TRBV19 to TRBJ1-5; no clear D gene. Germline CDR1 LNHDA, CDR2 SQIVND (reference sequence). The V end lost 3 bases, the J end lost 0 bases, and 3 bases lay between the germline ends. The CDR3 is 13 residues long. This CDR3 is CASSITSNQPQHF. The CDR3 DNA sequence: TGTGCCAGTAGTATCACTAGCAATCAGCCCCAGCATTTT.

In the case of this clone: At the DNA level, this CDR3 is encoded by other sequences in the same sample as well. The chain's CDR3 is CASSLLAGGTYEQYF. The CDR3 bases are TGTGCCAGCAGCTTGCTAGCGGGGGGGACCTACGAGCAGTACTTC. The chain joins TRBV7-2 to TRBJ2-7, with 12 bases identical to TRBD2. The CDR3 extends over 15 amino acids. Germline trimming cut 3 bases from V and 2 bases from J; bases unmatched to any gene: 2. Per the germline V gene, CDR1 is SGHTA and CDR2 is FQGNSA.